These T cell receptor beta chains were read from a single sample in a study of CD8 T cells in ankylosing spondylitis. TCRdb re-derived calls from the 5' RACE reads in MiXCR, one entry per CDR3 protein. This table has about 160,000 distinct CDR3 sequences, 9.8% appearing once. The material sequenced was blood, either unsorted or a sorted T cell fraction (not recorded which). These receptor sequences come from a female donor with ankylosing spondylitis or in good health (not recorded which). CDR3s include the opening cysteine and the closing phenylalanine or tryptophan. The D gene is left open where the match is weak. The listing skips clone size in some rows; elsewhere it reads once, few, many or a size class.

D gene | J gene | clone size | V gene | CDR3 protein | CDR3 DNA
TRBD1 | TRBJ2-5 | NA | TRBV13 | CASSPGVEQGVTQYF | TGTGCCAGCAGCCCGGGAGTGGAACAGGGGGTGACCCAGTACTTC
NA | TRBJ2-1 | NA | TRBV28 | CASSMIKESSYNEQFF | TGTGCCAGCAGCATGATAAAGGAAAGCTCCTACAATGAGCAGTTCTTC
NA | TRBJ2-5 | few | TRBV7-8 | CASSQYDQETQYF | TGTGCCAGCAGCCAATATGATCAAGAGACCCAGTACTTC
NA | TRBJ2-1 | NA | TRBV10-2 | CAIKRGPGDNEQFF | TGCGCCATCAAGAGGGGTCCCGGGGACAATGAGCAGTTCTTC
NA | TRBJ2-3 | NA | TRBV20-1 | CSATEPFSGSRTDTQYF | TGCAGTGCTACCGAGCCTTTCTCAGGGTCACGGACAGATACGCAGTATTTT
TRBD1 | TRBJ2-1 | NA | TRBV11-2 | CASSLDLQTGLINEQFF | TGTGCCAGCAGCTTAGATCTGCAGACAGGGCTGATTAATGAGCAGTTCTTC
NA | TRBJ2-1 | many | TRBV7-6 | CASSYGAYNEQFF | TGTGCCAGCAGTTACGGGGCCTACAATGAGCAGTTCTTC
TRBD2 | TRBJ2-5 | few | TRBV7-6 | CASSSISGREKTQYF | TGTGCCAGCAGCTCGATTAGCGGGAGGGAAAAGACCCAGTACTTC
NA | TRBJ1-4 | few | TRBV7-9 | CSDTDSEKLFF | TGTAGCGACACCGACTCAGAAAAACTGTTTTTT
NA | TRBJ1-2 | many | TRBV4-3 | CASSQDKGSGRSYGYTF | TGCGCCAGCAGCCAAGATAAAGGGTCAGGGAGATCATATGGCTACACCTTC
NA | TRBJ2-1 | NA | TRBV21-1 | CASSSGTFSRIVNEQFF | TGTGCCAGCAGCTCCGGGACTTTTAGTAGGATCGTGAATGAGCAGTTCTTC
NA | TRBJ2-1 | NA | TRBV7-2 | CASSLRPYEQFF | TGTGCCAGCAGCCTCCGACCTTATGAGCAGTTCTTC
NA | TRBJ1-3 | few | TRBV12-3/TRBV12-4 | CASSAPLTHGNTIYF | TGTGCCAGCAGTGCCCCGTTGACACACGGAAACACCATATATTTT
TRBD1 | TRBJ1-1 | many | TRBV6-2/TRBV6-3 | CASSRGLRTEAFF | TGTGCCAGCAGCAGGGGGCTTCGAACTGAAGCTTTCTTT
TRBD2 | TRBJ2-1 | many | TRBV6-4 | CASSERESSYNEQFF | TGTGCCAGCAGTGAGCGGGAGAGCTCCTACAATGAGCAGTTCTTC
NA | TRBJ1-4 | few | TRBV5-6 | CASSFWATNEKLFF | TGTGCCAGCAGCTTTTGGGCAACTAATGAAAAACTGTTTTTT
TRBD2 | TRBJ2-2 | few | TRBV10-3 | CAISGGSGTGELFF | TGTGCCATCAGTGGCGGGAGTGGCACCGGGGAGCTGTTTTTT
TRBD2 | TRBJ2-7 | NA | TRBV4-3 | CASSQDLLAAGYEQYF | TGCGCCAGCAGCCAAGATCTTCTAGCGGCTGGGTACGAGCAGTACTTC
TRBD2 | TRBJ2-7 | few | TRBV9 | CASSVSGTSGYEQYF | TGTGCCAGCAGCGTCTCCGGGACTAGCGGCTACGAGCAGTACTTC
NA | TRBJ2-7 | NA | TRBV6-1 | CASRVKVDSYEQYF | TGTGCCAGCAGAGTTAAGGTAGATAGCTACGAGCAGTACTTC
NA | TRBJ2-1 | few | TRBV29-1 | CSVLRDPPGNEQFF | TGCAGCGTTTTAAGGGACCCCCCTGGGAATGAGCAGTTCTTC
TRBD2 | TRBJ2-7 | NA | TRBV12-3/TRBV12-4 | CASGRTSGYEQYF | TGTGCCAGCGGTAGGACTAGCGGCTACGAGCAGTACTTC
NA | TRBJ2-1 | many | TRBV27 | CASSPSVGASDEQFF | TGTGCCAGCAGTCCCAGCGTGGGGGCCAGCGATGAGCAGTTCTTC
NA | TRBJ2-7 | few | TRBV5-6 | CASSLAASKPTYEQYF | TGTGCCAGCAGCTTGGCGGCCTCGAAACCTACCTACGAGCAGTACTTC
NA | TRBJ1-1 | NA | TRBV6-2/TRBV6-3 | CASTRGRSAFF | TGTGCCAGCACAAGGGGACGTTCAGCTTTCTTT
TRBD2 | TRBJ2-2 | many | TRBV7-6 | CASSSGQKNTGELFF | TGTGCCAGCAGTAGCGGGCAAAAGAACACCGGGGAGCTGTTTTTT
TRBD1 | TRBJ1-6 | many | TRBV7-9 | CASSTTLRQGANSPLHF | TGTGCCAGCAGCACCACCCTAAGACAGGGGGCTAATTCACCCCTCCACTTT
TRBD1 | TRBJ2-7 | hyperexpanded | TRBV4-3 | CASSPRTGREQYF | TGCGCCAGCAGCCCTAGGACAGGGCGCGAGCAGTACTTC
TRBD2 | TRBJ2-1 | many | TRBV7-9 | CASSLSSGSSNEQFF | TGTGCCAGCAGCTTATCTAGCGGGAGTTCGAATGAGCAGTTCTTC
NA | TRBJ1-2 | few | TRBV3-1 | CASSVTPGDYGYTF | TGTGCCAGCAGCGTTACCCCTGGGGACTATGGCTACACCTTC
NA | TRBJ1-1 | NA | TRBV30 | CAWSEMTNTEAFF | TGTGCCTGGAGTGAGATGACGAACACTGAAGCTTTCTTT
NA | TRBJ1-1 | many | TRBV10-3 | CAISESHSGGTEAFF | TGTGCCATCAGTGAGTCCCACAGCGGGGGCACTGAAGCTTTCTTT
NA | TRBJ2-7 | few | TRBV14 | CASSHAGSYEQYF | TGTGCCAGCAGCCATGCGGGCTCCTACGAGCAGTACTTC
NA | TRBJ2-7 | many | TRBV14 | CASSQDWSGGYEQYF | TGTGCCAGCAGCCAAGATTGGTCAGGCGGCTACGAGCAGTACTTC
NA | TRBJ2-7 | many | TRBV4-1 | CASSQDPDMSSYEQYF | TGCGCCAGCAGCCAAGACCCGGACATGAGCTCCTACGAGCAGTACTTC
NA | TRBJ2-1 | few | TRBV4-3 | CASSQRWTSLDDSYNEQFF | TGCGCCAGCAGCCAGAGATGGACCTCCCTGGACGACTCCTACAATGAGCAGTTCTTC
NA | TRBJ2-7 | NA | TRBV21-1 | CASSDYLEREQYF | TGTGCCAGCAGCGACTATCTGGAGCGCGAGCAGTACTTC